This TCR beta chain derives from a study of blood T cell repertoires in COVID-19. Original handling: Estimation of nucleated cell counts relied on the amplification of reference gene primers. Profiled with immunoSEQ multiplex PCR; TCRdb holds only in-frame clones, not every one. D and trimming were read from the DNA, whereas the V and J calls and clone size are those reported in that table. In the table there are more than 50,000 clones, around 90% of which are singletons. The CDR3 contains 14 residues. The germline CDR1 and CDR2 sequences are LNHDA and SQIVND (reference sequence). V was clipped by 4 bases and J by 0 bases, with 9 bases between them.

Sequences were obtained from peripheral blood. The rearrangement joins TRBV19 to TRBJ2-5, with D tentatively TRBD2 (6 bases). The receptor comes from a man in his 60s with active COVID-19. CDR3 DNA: TGTGCCAGTAGTAGCGGGATTTACCAAGAGACCCAGTACTTC. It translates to CASSSGIYQETQYF.